A selection of T cell receptor beta chains follows, all from one sample in a study of metastatic and nonmetastatic thyroid tumors. TCRdb re-called clones from the PCR reads using MiXCR. This sample has approximately 44,000 clones; 24% occur once, and the top ten carry more than 14%. Input material: tumor tissue. These receptors came from a female donor with papillary thyroid cancer or a benign thyroid nodule (not recorded which). Some clones in this sample may be carry-over from other donors' samples. CDR3s include the opening cysteine and the closing phenylalanine or tryptophan. D genes are given only for firm matches. Clone size is not always given. Where it is, it says once, few, many or a class for expanded clones.

clone size: many; V gene: TRBV20-1; D gene: TRBD2; J gene: TRBJ2-1; CDR3 DNA: TGCAGTGCTAGAGATTTGGCTAGCGGGGTAAATGAGCAGTTCTTC; CDR3 protein: CSARDLASGVNEQFF
clone size: medium-sized; V gene: TRBV28; D gene: TRBD2; J gene: TRBJ2-6; CDR3 DNA: TGTGCCAGCAGTTCACTAGCGGGTGATGGGGCCAACGTCCTGACTTTC; CDR3 protein: CASSSLAGDGANVLTF
clone size: many; V gene: TRBV5-1; D gene: NA; J gene: TRBJ1-1; CDR3 DNA: TGCGCCAGCAGCTTGGCCAGCTGGGGGACTGAAGCTTTCTTT; CDR3 protein: CASSLASWGTEAFF
clone size: medium-sized; V gene: TRBV10-1; D gene: NA; J gene: TRBJ2-7; CDR3 DNA: TGCGCCAGCAGTGGCTCGACACTTGGCGAGCAGTACTTC; CDR3 protein: CASSGSTLGEQYF
clone size: NA; V gene: TRBV14; D gene: NA; J gene: TRBJ1-2; CDR3 DNA: TGTGCCAGCAGCCAGATCACTAGCGGGGCCTTC; CDR3 protein: CASSQITSGAF
clone size: few; V gene: TRBV7-1; D gene: NA; J gene: TRBJ1-4; CDR3 DNA: TGTGCCAGCAGCTCATTCCTCGCCGGGACCTTCAATAAGCCGAGGACTAATGAAAAACTGTTTTTT; CDR3 protein: CASSSFLAGTFNKPRTNEKLFF
clone size: few; V gene: TRBV12-3/TRBV12-4; D gene: NA; J gene: TRBJ1-5; CDR3 DNA: TGTGCCAGCAGTTTAGTTGGTACAGTGGCTCATCCCCAGCATTTT; CDR3 protein: CASSLVGTVAHPQHF
clone size: NA; V gene: TRBV20-1; D gene: NA; J gene: TRBJ2-1; CDR3 DNA: TGCAGTGCTAGCAGGGGAACTAGCTATGAGCAGTTCTTC; CDR3 protein: CSASRGTSYEQFF
clone size: many; V gene: TRBV2; D gene: TRBD1; J gene: TRBJ2-5; CDR3 DNA: TGTGCCAGCAGTCAGGGGGCTCGAGAGACCCAGTACTTC; CDR3 protein: CASSQGARETQYF
clone size: many; V gene: TRBV4-2; D gene: NA; J gene: TRBJ2-3; CDR3 DNA: TGTGCCAGCAGCCAAGGATTGGGGGTCGATACGCAGTATTTT; CDR3 protein: CASSQGLGVDTQYF
clone size: once; V gene: TRBV11-3; D gene: NA; J gene: TRBJ2-1; CDR3 DNA: TGTGCCAGCAGTAGGACGGCGCAGGCTGGAGAGCAGTTCTTC; CDR3 protein: CASSRTAQAGEQFF
clone size: many; V gene: TRBV6-2/TRBV6-3; D gene: NA; J gene: TRBJ1-2; CDR3 DNA: TGTGCCAGCAGCCAGACAGAATATGGCTACACCTTC; CDR3 protein: CASSQTEYGYTF
clone size: many; V gene: TRBV5-8; D gene: TRBD1; J gene: TRBJ1-5; CDR3 DNA: TGTGCCAGCAGCTTACAGGGGGCACTCAATCAGCCCCAGCATTTT; CDR3 protein: CASSLQGALNQPQHF
clone size: many; V gene: TRBV6-1; D gene: NA; J gene: TRBJ1-6; CDR3 DNA: TGTGCCAGCATCGAGGACAGCTATAATTCACCCCTCCACTTT; CDR3 protein: CASIEDSYNSPLHF
clone size: few; V gene: TRBV5-1; D gene: NA; J gene: TRBJ1-2; CDR3 DNA: TGCGCCAGCAGTCCTTCCGGGGGTAACTATGGCTACACCTTC; CDR3 protein: CASSPSGGNYGYTF
clone size: many; V gene: TRBV11-2; D gene: TRBD2; J gene: TRBJ2-3; CDR3 DNA: TGTGCCAGCAGCTTCCTAGCGGGAGTTGATACGCAGTATTTT; CDR3 protein: CASSFLAGVDTQYF
clone size: few; V gene: TRBV6-2/TRBV6-3; D gene: NA; J gene: TRBJ1-5; CDR3 DNA: TGTGCCAGCAGTAGAGGGGAAGGACAGCCCCAGCATTTT; CDR3 protein: CASSRGEGQPQHF